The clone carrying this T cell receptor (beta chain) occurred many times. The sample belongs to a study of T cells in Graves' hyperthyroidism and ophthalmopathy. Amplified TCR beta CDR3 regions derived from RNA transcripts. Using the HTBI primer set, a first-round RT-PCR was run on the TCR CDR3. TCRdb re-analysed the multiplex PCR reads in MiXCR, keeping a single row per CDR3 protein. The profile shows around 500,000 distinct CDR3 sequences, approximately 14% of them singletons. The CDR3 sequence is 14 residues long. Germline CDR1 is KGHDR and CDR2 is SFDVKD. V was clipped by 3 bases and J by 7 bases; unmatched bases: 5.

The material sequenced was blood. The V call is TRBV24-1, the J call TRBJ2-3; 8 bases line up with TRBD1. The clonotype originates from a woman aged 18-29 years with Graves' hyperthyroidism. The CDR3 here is CATSDPQGANTQYF. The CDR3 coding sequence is TGTGCCACCAGTGATCCTCAGGGGGCAAATACGCAGTATTTT.